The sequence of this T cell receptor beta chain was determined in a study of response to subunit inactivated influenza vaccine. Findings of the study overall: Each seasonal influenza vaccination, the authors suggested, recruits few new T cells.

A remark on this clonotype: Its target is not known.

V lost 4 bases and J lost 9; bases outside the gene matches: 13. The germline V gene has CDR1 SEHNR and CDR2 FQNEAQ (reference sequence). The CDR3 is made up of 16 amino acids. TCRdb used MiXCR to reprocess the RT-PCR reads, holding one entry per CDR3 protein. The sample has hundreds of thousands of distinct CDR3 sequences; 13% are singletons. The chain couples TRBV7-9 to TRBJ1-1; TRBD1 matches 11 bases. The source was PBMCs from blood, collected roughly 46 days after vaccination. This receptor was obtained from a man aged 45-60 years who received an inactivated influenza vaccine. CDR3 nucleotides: TGTGCCAGCAGCTCAATAGCGGGACAGGGGGTTGAGAAAGCTTTCTTT. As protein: CASSSIAGQGVEKAFF.